This is a list of T cell receptor beta chains from one sample in a study of Ad26.COV2.S vaccination and SARS-CoV-2 variants. Assay: immunoSEQ multiplex PCR; the TCRdb copy retains only in-frame clones and omits some. The data hold about 320,000 clones, with almost 90% observed a single time. The specimen was peripheral blood, collected in a trial of Ad26.COV2.S vaccine versus placebo. The origin of the receptors is a person aged 18-65 years who received the Ad26.COV2.S COVID-19 vaccine or a placebo. CDR3s include the opening cysteine and the closing phenylalanine or tryptophan. The D gene is left open where the match is weak.

J gene,CDR3 length,V gene,D gene,CDR3 protein,CDR3 DNA
TRBJ1-1,13,TRBV7-9,NA,CASSLSAGTEAFF,TGTGCCAGCAGCTTATCGGCTGGCACTGAAGCTTTCTTT
TRBJ2-3,17,TRBV4-3,TRBD2,CASSQGLAGASTDTQYF,TGCGCCAGCAGCCAAGGTCTAGCGGGAGCTAGCACAGATACGCAGTATTTT
TRBJ2-3,18,TRBV5-4,TRBD2,CASSPWTSGRAGLNTQYF,TGTGCCAGCAGCCCCTGGACTAGCGGGAGGGCCGGGCTCAATACGCAGTATTTT
TRBJ1-6,15,TRBV11-2,NA,CASSLSRQGGSPLHF,TGTGCCAGCAGCTTATCGCGGCAGGGCGGGTCACCCCTCCACTTT
TRBJ2-3,16,TRBV19,TRBD2,CASSIGEGLFTDTQYF,TGTGCCAGTAGTATAGGGGAGGGCCTCTTCACAGATACGCAGTATTTT
TRBJ2-7,14,TRBV19,TRBD1,CASTWGQGVYEQYF,TGTGCCAGCACCTGGGGACAGGGGGTCTACGAGCAGTACTTC
TRBJ1-1,11,TRBV19,NA,CASSIAGEAFF,TGTGCCAGTAGTATAGCGGGGGAAGCTTTCTTT
TRBJ1-2,13,TRBV5-1,NA,CASSLGPNYGYTF,TGCGCCAGCAGCTTGGGCCCAAACTATGGCTACACCTTC
TRBJ1-1,13,TRBV2,NA,CASSVLGRAEAFF,TGTGCCAGCAGTGTCCTAGGGAGAGCTGAAGCTTTCTTT
TRBJ2-1,15,TRBV9,TRBD1,CASSARDRGIDEQFF,TGTGCCAGCAGCGCCCGGGACAGGGGCATCGATGAGCAGTTCTTC